A selection of T cell receptor beta chains follows, all from one sample in a study of T cell responses to AZD1222 COVID-19 vaccine. Some clones are missing from TCRdb's copy, which holds only in-frame ones; the method was immunoSEQ multiplex PCR. The table has 100,000 to 150,000 clones, 70% to 90% seen once. Specimen: peripheral blood, collected on day 0 of AZD1222 vaccination. These receptors were taken from an adult in good health. Each CDR3 is given with its conserved first and last residue. The D gene is left open where the match is weak. Only part of the rows carry a size: once, few, many, or a class if the clone is expanded.

d_call,clone_size,j_call,v_call,cdr3_nt,cdr3_aa
NA,NA,TRBJ1-1,TRBV27,TGTGCCAGCGCCCATACAAACAGCTTGATGAACACTGAAGCTTTCTTT,CASAHTNSLMNTEAFF
TRBD1,NA,TRBJ1-1,TRBV6-6,TGTGCCAGCAGTAAGTGGACAGGCGGCCAAGCTTTCTTT,CASSKWTGGQAFF
NA,NA,TRBJ1-1,TRBV2,TGTGCCAGCAGTGGACAGTTGAACACTGAAGCTTTCTTT,CASSGQLNTEAFF
NA,NA,TRBJ2-7,TRBV21-1,TGTGCCAGCAGCAGGATGACAGGGAATGAGCAGTACTTC,CASSRMTGNEQYF
NA,NA,TRBJ2-7,TRBV7-2,TGTGCCAGCAGCTCAGAGGCGGACAGCATCTCCTACGAGCAGTACTTC,CASSSEADSISYEQYF
TRBD1,once,TRBJ1-5,TRBV6-4,TGTGCCAGCACCCACCGAACCCCACCGGGACAGGGGAGACAGCCCCAGCATTTT,CASTHRTPPGQGRQPQHF
NA,NA,TRBJ2-7,TRBV7-6,TGTGCCAGCAGTTCGGCAGGGGCCGAGCAGTACTTC,CASSSAGAEQYF
NA,NA,TRBJ1-3,TRBV29-1,TGCAGCGTCACGACTCGGGGGCAAAGGGACACCATATATTTT,CSVTTRGQRDTIYF
TRBD2,few,TRBJ2-3,TRBV6-5,TGTGCCAGCAGTAGGACTAGCGGGTACACAGATACGCAGTATTTT,CASSRTSGYTDTQYF
TRBD1,NA,TRBJ2-7,TRBV28,TGTGCCAGCAGTTGGGCCAGGCAGGGGGACTACGAGCAGTACTTC,CASSWARQGDYEQYF
NA,NA,TRBJ1-2,TRBV10-3,TGTGCCATCAGTGCTAATAGAGGGGCCTCTAACTATGGCTACACCTTC,CAISANRGASNYGYTF
TRBD1,NA,TRBJ1-3,TRBV7-9,TGTGCCAGCGCCCATTCCGGGACAGGAGCCCAGTCTAACACCATATATTTT,CASAHSGTGAQSNTIYF
TRBD2,NA,TRBJ2-1,TRBV3-1/TRBV3-2,TGTGCCAGCAGCCAAGGGTCTGGCGGGGGTATGAACAATGAGCAGTTCTTC,CASSQGSGGGMNNEQFF
NA,NA,TRBJ2-7,TRBV12-3/TRBV12-4,TGTGCCAGCAGTTCCTTCTCCTACGAGCAGTACTTC,CASSSFSYEQYF
TRBD1,NA,TRBJ2-3,TRBV7-3,TGTGCCAGCAGCTCTACACAGGGGAGAGATACGCAGTATTTT,CASSSTQGRDTQYF
NA,NA,TRBJ2-1,TRBV3-1/TRBV3-2,TGTGCCAGCAGCCCCGATGCCCGGGACACCTTCTACAATGAGCAGTTCTTC,CASSPDARDTFYNEQFF
NA,NA,TRBJ1-1,TRBV30,TGTGCCTGGAGTGTAAAAGTGAACACTGAAGCTTTCTTT,CAWSVKVNTEAFF
NA,NA,TRBJ2-3,TRBV19,TGTGCCAGTAGTTCCAGACAGGGCACAGATACGCAGTATTTT,CASSSRQGTDTQYF
TRBD2,NA,TRBJ2-7,TRBV7-7,TGTGCTAGCAGCTTGGGGGGACTAGCGGGAGACGAGCAGTACTTC,CASSLGGLAGDEQYF
TRBD2,NA,TRBJ2-5,TRBV5-4,TGTGCCAGCAGCCCACCCGCCGGGACTAGAGAGACCCAGTACTTC,CASSPPAGTRETQYF
TRBD1,NA,TRBJ1-5,TRBV18,TGTGCCAGCTCAGCGACAGGGGCTGAGCCCCAGCATTTT,CASSATGAEPQHF
TRBD2,once,TRBJ2-3,TRBV2,TGTGCCAGCAGTGAAGCTTTAACTAGCGGGAGGGGCACGCATACGCAGTATTTT,CASSEALTSGRGTHTQYF